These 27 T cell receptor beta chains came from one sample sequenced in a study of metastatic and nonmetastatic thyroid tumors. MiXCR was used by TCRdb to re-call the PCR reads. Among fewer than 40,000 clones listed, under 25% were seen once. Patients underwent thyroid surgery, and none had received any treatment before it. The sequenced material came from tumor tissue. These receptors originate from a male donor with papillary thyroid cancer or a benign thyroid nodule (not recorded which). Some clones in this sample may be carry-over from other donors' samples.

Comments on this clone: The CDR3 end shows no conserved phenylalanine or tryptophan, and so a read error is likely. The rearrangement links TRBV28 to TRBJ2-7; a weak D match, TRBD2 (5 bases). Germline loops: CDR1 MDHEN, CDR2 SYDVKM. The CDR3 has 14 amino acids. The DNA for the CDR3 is TGTGCCAGCAGTTTATCCGGGGAGTCCTACGATCAGTACCTC. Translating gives CASSLSGESYDQYL.

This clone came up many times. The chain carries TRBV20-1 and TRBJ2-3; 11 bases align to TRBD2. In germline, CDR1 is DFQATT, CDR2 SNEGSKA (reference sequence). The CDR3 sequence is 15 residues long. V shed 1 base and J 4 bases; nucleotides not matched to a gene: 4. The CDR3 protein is CSARGTSGWADTQYF. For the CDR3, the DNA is TGCAGTGCTAGAGGGACTAGCGGGTGGGCAGATACGCAGTATTTT.

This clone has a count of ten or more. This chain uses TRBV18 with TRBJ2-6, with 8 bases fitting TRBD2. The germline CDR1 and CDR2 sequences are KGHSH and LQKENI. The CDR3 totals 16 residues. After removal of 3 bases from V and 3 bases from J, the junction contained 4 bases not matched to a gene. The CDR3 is CASSPKREIGANVLTF. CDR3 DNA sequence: TGTGCCAGCTCACCGAAGCGGGAGATTGGGGCCAACGTCCTGACTTTC. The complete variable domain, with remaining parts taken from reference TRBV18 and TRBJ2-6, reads NAGVMQNPRHLVRRRGQEARLRCSPMKGHSHVYWYRQLPEEGLKFMVYLQKENIIDESGMPKERFSAEFPKEGPSILRIQQVVRGDSAAYFCASSPKREIGANVLTFGAGSRLTVL.

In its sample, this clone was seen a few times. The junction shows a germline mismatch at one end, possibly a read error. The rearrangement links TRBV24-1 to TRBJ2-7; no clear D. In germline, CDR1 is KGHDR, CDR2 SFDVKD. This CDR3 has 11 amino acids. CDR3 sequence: CATAGRYEQYF. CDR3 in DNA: TGCGCCACCGCAGGACGGTACGAGCAGTACTTC.

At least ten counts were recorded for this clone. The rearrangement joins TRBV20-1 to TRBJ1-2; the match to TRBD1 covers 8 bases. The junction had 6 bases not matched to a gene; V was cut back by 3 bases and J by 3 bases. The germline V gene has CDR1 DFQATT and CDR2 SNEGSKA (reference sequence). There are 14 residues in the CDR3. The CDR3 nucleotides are TGCAGTGCTAGCCCGACAGGGGTTGACTATGGCTACACCTTC. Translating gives CSASPTGVDYGYTF.

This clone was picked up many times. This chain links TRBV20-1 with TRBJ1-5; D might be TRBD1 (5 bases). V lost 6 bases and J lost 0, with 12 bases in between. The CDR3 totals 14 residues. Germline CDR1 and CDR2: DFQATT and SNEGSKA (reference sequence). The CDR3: CSATRDGSNQPQHF. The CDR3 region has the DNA TGCAGTGCAACCCGGGACGGTAGCAATCAGCCCCAGCATTTT.

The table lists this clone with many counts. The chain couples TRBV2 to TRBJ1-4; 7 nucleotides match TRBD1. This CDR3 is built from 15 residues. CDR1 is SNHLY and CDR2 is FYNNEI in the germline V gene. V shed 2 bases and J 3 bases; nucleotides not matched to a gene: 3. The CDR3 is CASSEPGQSNEKLFF. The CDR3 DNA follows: TGTGCCAGCAGTGAACCGGGACAGTCTAATGAAAAACTGTTTTTT.

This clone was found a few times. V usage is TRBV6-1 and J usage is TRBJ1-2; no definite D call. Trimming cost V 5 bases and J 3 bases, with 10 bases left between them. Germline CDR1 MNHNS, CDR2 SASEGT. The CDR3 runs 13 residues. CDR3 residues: CASSILPDYGYTF. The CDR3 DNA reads TGTGCCAGCAGTATCCTCCCCGACTATGGCTACACCTTC.

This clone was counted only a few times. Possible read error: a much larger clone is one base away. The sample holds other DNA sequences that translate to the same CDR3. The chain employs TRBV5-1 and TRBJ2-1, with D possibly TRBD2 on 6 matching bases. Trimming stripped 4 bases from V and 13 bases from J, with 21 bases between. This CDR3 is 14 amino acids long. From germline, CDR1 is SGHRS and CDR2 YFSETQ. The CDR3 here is CASSQGLLNEGQFF. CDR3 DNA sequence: TGCGCCAGCAGCCAGGGACTGTTAAATGAAGGACAGTTCTTC. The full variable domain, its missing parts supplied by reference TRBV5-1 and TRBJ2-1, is KAGVTQTPRYLIKTRGQQVTLSCSPISGHRSVSWYQQTPGQGLQFLFEYFSETQRNKGNFPGRFSGRQFSNSRSEMNVSTLELGDSALYLCASSQGLLNEGQFFGPGTRLTVL.

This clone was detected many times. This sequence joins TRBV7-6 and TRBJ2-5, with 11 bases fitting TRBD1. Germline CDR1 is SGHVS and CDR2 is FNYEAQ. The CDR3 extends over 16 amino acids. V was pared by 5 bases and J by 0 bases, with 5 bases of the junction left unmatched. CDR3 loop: CASSPGTGGNQETQYF. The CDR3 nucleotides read TGTGCCAGCAGCCCCGGGACAGGGGGTAACCAAGAGACCCAGTACTTC.

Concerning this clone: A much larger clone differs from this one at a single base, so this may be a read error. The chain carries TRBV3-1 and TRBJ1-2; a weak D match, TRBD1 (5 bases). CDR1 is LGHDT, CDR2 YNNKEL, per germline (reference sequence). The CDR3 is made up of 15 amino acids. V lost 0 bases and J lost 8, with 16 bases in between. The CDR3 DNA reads TGTGCCAGCAGCCAAGATGACCTGGGGCGAGGCGGCTACACCTTC. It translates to CASSQDDLGRGGYTF.

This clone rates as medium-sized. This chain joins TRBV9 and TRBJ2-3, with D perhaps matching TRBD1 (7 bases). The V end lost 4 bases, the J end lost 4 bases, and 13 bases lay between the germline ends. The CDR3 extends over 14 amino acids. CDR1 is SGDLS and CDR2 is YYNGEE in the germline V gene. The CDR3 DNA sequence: TGTGCCAGCAGCAGACTAGGGGGCCCAGATACGCAGTATTTT. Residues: CASSRLGGPDTQYF.

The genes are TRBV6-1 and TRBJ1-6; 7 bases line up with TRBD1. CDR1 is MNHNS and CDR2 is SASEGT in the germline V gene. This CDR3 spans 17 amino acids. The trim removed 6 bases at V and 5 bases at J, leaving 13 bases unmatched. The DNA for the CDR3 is TGTGCCAGCAGCAGAAGAACTCGGACAGGACATAATTCACCCCTCCACTTT. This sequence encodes CASSRRTRTGHNSPLHF.

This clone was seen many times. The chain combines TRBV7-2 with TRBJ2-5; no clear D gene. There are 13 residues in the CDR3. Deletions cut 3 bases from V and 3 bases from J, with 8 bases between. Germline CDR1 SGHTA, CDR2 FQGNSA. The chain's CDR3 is CASSFYIEETQYF. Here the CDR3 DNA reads TGTGCCAGCAGCTTCTACATAGAAGAGACCCAGTACTTC.

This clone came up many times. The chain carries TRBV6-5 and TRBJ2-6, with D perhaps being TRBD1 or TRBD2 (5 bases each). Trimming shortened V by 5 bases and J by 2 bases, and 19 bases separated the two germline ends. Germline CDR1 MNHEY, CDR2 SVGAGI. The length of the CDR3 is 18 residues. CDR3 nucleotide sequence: TGTGCCAGCAGTAACCCCCCGGGACGGACGCCTGGGGCCAACGTCCTGACTTTC. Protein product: CASSNPPGRTPGANVLTF.

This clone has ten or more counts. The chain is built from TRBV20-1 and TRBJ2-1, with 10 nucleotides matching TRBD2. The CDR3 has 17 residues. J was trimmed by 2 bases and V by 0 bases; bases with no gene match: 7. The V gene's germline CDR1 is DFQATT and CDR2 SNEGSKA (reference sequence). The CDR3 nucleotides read TGCAGTGCTAGAGATCTCGTAGCGGGAGGCCCCTACAATGAGCAGTTCTTC. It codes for CSARDLVAGGPYNEQFF.

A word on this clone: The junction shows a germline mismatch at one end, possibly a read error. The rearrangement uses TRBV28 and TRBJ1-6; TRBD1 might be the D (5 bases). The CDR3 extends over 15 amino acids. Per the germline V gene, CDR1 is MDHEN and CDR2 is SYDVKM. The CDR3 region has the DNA TGTGCCAGCAGTTCACCGGGAGGGGTCAAAACACCCCTCGACTTT. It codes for CASSSPGGVKTPLDF.

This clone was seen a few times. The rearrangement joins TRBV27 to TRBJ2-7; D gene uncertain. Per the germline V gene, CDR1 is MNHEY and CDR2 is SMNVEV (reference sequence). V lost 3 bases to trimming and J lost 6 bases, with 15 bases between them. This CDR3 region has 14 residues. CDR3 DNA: TGTGCCAGCAGTTTGGGTCCAGCAAATGTCGAGCAGTACTTC. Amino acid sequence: CASSLGPANVEQYF.

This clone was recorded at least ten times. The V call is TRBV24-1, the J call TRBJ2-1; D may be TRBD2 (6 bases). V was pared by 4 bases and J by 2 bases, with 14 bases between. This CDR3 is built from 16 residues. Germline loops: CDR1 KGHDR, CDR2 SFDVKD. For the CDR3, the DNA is TGTGCCACCAGTGAGCTAGGCGGGGCGGCCTACAATGAGCAGTTCTTC. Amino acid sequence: CATSELGGAAYNEQFF.

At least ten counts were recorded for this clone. CDR3: CASQDRGYNSPLHF. The CDR3 DNA follows: TGCGCCAGCCAGGACAGGGGTTATAATTCACCCCTCCACTTT. The chain has TRBV4-3 and TRBJ1-6, with 9 bases that match TRBD1. Losses at the gene ends were 8 bases for V and 4 bases for J; bases not matched to a gene: 3. Germline assignment: CDR1 LGHNA and CDR2 YSLEER. This CDR3 contains 14 residues.

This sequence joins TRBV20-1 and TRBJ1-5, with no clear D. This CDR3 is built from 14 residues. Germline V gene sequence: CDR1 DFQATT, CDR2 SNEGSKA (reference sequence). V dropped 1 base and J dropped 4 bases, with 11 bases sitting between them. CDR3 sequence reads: CSARAVVGNQPQHF. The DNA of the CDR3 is TGCAGTGCTAGAGCTGTAGTGGGTAATCAGCCCCAGCATTTT.

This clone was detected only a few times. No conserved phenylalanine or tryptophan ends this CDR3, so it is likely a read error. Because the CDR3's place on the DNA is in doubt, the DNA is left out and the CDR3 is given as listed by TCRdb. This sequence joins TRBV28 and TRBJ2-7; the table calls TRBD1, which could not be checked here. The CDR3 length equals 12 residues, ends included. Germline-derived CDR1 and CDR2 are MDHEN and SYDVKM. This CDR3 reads CASRPQVFRGGY.

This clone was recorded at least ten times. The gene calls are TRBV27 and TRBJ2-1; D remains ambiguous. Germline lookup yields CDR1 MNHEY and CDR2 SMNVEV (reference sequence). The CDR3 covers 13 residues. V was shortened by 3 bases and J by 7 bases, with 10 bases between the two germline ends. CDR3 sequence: CASSLGLVNEQFF. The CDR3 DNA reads TGTGCCAGCAGTTTGGGCCTAGTAAATGAGCAGTTCTTC.

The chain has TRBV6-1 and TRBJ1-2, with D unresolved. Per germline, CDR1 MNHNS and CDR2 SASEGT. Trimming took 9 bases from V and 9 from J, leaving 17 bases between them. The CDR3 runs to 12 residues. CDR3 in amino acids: CARRESLLSYTF. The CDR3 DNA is TGTGCCAGAAGAGAAAGCCTCCTGAGCTACACCTTC.

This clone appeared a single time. CDR3 nucleotide sequence: TGCGCCAGCAGCTTGGGTCTGGCCCAACACCTTCAAGAGACCCAGTACTTC. Its translation: CASSLGLAQHLQETQYF. The chain carries TRBV5-1 and TRBJ2-5; unclear D gene. There are 17 residues in the CDR3. Germline V gene lookup returns CDR1 SGHRS and CDR2 YFSETQ. The V end was cut by 0 bases, the J end by 2 bases, with 17 bases between.

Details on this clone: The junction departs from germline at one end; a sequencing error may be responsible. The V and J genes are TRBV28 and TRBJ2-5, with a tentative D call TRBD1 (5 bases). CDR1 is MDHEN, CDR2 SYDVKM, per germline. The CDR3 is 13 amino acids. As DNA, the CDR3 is TGTGCCAGCATTTTACGTGACAGCCGTACCCAGTACTTC. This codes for CASILRDSRTQYF.

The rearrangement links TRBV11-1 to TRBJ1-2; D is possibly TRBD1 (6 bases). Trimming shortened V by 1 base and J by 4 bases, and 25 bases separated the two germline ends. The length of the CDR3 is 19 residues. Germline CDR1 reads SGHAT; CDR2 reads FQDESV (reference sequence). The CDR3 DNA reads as TGTGCCAGCAGCTTAGTCAGAACTGGACAGCGGATGGGGGGCTATGGCTACACCTTC. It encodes CASSLVRTGQRMGGYGYTF. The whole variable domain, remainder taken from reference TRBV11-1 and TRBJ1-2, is EAEVAQSPRYKITEKSQAVAFWCDPISGHATLYWYRQILGQGPELLVQFQDESVVDDSQLPKDRFSAERLKGVDSTLKIQPAELGDSAMYLCASSLVRTGQRMGGYGYTFGSGTRLTVV.